The sample holds one count of the clone carrying this T cell receptor beta chain. This table comes from immunoSEQ multiplex PCR, and its TCRdb copy is limited to in-frame clones, with some not included. The repertoire holds under 250,000 clones, with about four fifths as singletons. The record originates from a study of blood T cell repertoires in COVID-19. Study summary: From T cells, B-cell-depleted T cells, or PBMCs came the material, which was cDNA or gDNA.

The TCR sequence derives from a woman in her thirties or forties with acute or convalescent COVID-19. The sample comprised peripheral blood.

The CDR3 sequence is CAISGQGANEQFF. CDR3 DNA: TGTGCCATCAGCGGACAGGGGGCAAATGAGCAGTTCTTC. This rearrangement joins TRBV10-3 to TRBJ2-1, with 11 positions matching TRBD1. The germline gives CDR1 ENHRY, CDR2 SYGVKD. The length of the CDR3 is 13 residues. V shed 6 bases, J shed 7 bases, and the junction held 2 bases outside the gene matches.